A single sample is the source of the 2 T cell receptor beta chains below, sequenced in a study of blood T cell repertoires in COVID-19. Sequencing used immunoSEQ multiplex PCR; TCRdb keeps in-frame clones, though not all of them. Among about 120,000 clones listed, around 84% were seen once. Sequenced input: PBMCs or T cells enriched from blood (not recorded which). Every receptor here comes from a young woman who had recovered from COVID-19.

CDR3 bases: TGTGCCTGGAGCCCCGGTCCCGGGTCACCCCTCCACTTT. As protein: CAWSPGPGSPLHF. The chain couples TRBV30 to TRBJ1-6; D gene uncertain. From germline, CDR1 is GTSNPN and CDR2 SVGIG (reference sequence). V lost 3 bases and J 10 bases, leaving 13 bases between the germline ends. The length of the CDR3 is 13 residues.

The chain joins TRBV30 to TRBJ2-6, with 10 bases identical to TRBD2. V was clipped by 4 bases and J by 4 bases; unmatched bases: 7. The germline V gene has CDR1 GTSNPN and CDR2 SVGIG (reference sequence). The CDR3 contains 16 residues. CDR3 region: CAWTSGRISGANVLTF. In nucleotides, the CDR3 is TGTGCCTGGACTAGCGGGAGAATCTCCGGGGCCAACGTCCTGACTTTC.